One TCR beta chain is described in this entry. This sample is drawn from a study of cytomegalovirus exposure and HLA in healthy donors. Use of 60 Vbeta and 13 Jbeta primers characterized the PCR. Sequencing used immunoSEQ multiplex PCR; TCRdb keeps in-frame clones, though not all of them. The sample has some 170,000 clones, around 85% seen once. V gave up 3 bases and J gave up 1 base; unmatched junction bases: 5. Per the germline V gene, CDR1 is SNHLY and CDR2 is FYNNEI. This CDR3 comprises 17 residues. The rearrangement uses TRBV2 and TRBJ2-7; 14 bases agree with TRBD2. Sequencing used PBMCs. The source is a woman in her 30s in good health and CMV-seronegative. For the CDR3, the DNA is TGTGCCAGCAGTGAGGGACTAGCGGGAGCTGGATCCTACGAGCAGTACTTC. It codes for CASSEGLAGAGSYEQYF. The full variable domain, with the rest looked up from reference TRBV2 and TRBJ2-7, is EPEVTQTPSHQVTQMGQEVILRCVPISNHLYFYWYRQILGQKVEFLVSFYNNEISEKSEIFDDQFSVERPDGSNFTLKIRSTKLEDSAMYFCASSEGLAGAGSYEQYFGPGTRLTVT.